The rows below give T cell receptor beta chains drawn from one sample of a study of CD8 T cells in ankylosing spondylitis. TCRdb re-called the 5' RACE reads through MiXCR, storing one row per CDR3 protein. In the table there are about 350,000 distinct CDR3 sequences, around 20% of which are singletons. Material for sequencing was blood, either unsorted or a sorted T cell fraction (not recorded which). These receptors were obtained from a male donor with ankylosing spondylitis or in good health (not recorded which). CDR3s include the opening cysteine and the closing phenylalanine or tryptophan. The D gene is left open where the match is weak. Size is omitted from some rows. Given values are once, few, many or a class for expanded clones.

cdr3_nt cdr3_aa d_call j_call v_call clone_size
TGTGCCAGCAGTCCCACACAGGGGACCTGGGAGACCCAGTACTTC CASSPTQGTWETQYF TRBD1 TRBJ2-5 TRBV27 -
TGTGCCAGCAGGCAGGGTTGGACTGAAGCTTTCTTT CASRQGWTEAFF - TRBJ1-1 TRBV6-1 -
TGTGCCAGCAGCGGGGACACTGGAGGGGTCGAGCAGTACTTC CASSGDTGGVEQYF - TRBJ2-7 TRBV12-3/TRBV12-4 few
TGCGCCAGCAGCCCCCCAAGGGCGGATTTAGGTGCCGGGGAGCTGTTTTTT CASSPPRADLGAGELFF - TRBJ2-2 TRBV4-1 -
TGCAGTGCCGAATCTAGCGGGGAGGATTCGCAGTATTTT CSAESSGEDSQYF TRBD2 TRBJ2-3 TRBV20-1 -
TGTGCCACCAGCAGAGTTTCGGGGACCACTGAAGCTTTCTTT CATSRVSGTTEAFF - TRBJ1-1 TRBV15 few
TGCAGCGCCCCCAGCCTAAGTCGCACAGATACGCAGTATTTT CSAPSLSRTDTQYF - TRBJ2-3 TRBV29-1 -
TGTGCCAGCAGCTTTTATGGCCTCTCTAGCACAGATACGCAGTATTTT CASSFYGLSSTDTQYF - TRBJ2-3 TRBV7-8 few
TGTGCCAGCTGGGGCCCTAGCGGGGGGTCCAATGAGCAGTTCTTC CASWGPSGGSNEQFF TRBD2 TRBJ2-1 TRBV6-1 -
TGTGCCAGCAGGCACAGGAGCTACGAGCAGTACTTC CASRHRSYEQYF - TRBJ2-7 TRBV12-3/TRBV12-4 -
TGCAGTGCTAGAGTTTACAGCTACGAGCAGTACTTC CSARVYSYEQYF - TRBJ2-7 TRBV20-1 few
TGTGCCTGGAGTGTGGAGGGGTGGACTGAAGCTTTCTTT CAWSVEGWTEAFF - TRBJ1-1 TRBV30 -
TGTGCCACCAAGGGGGGGGTATATGGGTACCAAGAGACCCAGTACTTC CATKGGVYGYQETQYF - TRBJ2-5 TRBV21-1 -
TGTGCCAGCAGTCCACCAGCGGGGGCCGAATCAGTGGATACGCAGTATTTT CASSPPAGAESVDTQYF TRBD2 TRBJ2-3 TRBV12-3/TRBV12-4 few
TGCGCCAGCAGCTTGGGCTTGTACGGACAGGGGGACGAGCAGTACTTC CASSLGLYGQGDEQYF TRBD1 TRBJ2-7 TRBV5-1 -
TGTGCCAGCAGTGCCGGGACAGGGGGCCGGTACGAGCAGTACTTC CASSAGTGGRYEQYF TRBD1 TRBJ2-7 TRBV27 -
TGCAGTGCTCAACTAGCGGGGCCCTACGAGCAGTACTTC CSAQLAGPYEQYF TRBD2 TRBJ2-7 TRBV20-1 once
TGTGCCAGCAGCCAAATCGGGACAACCTACGAGCAGTACTTC CASSQIGTTYEQYF - TRBJ2-7 TRBV27 few
TGTGCCAGCAGCTTAGAGGGGGGACTAGCGGAATTTGATACGCAGTATTTT CASSLEGGLAEFDTQYF TRBD2 TRBJ2-3 TRBV11-2 -
TGTGCCATCAGTGAGGGACTAGCATTAGATACGCAGTATTTT CAISEGLALDTQYF TRBD2 TRBJ2-3 TRBV10-3 once
TGCAGTGCTAGAGATGTCCATGAGCAGTTCTTC CSARDVHEQFF - TRBJ2-1 TRBV20-1 -
TGTGCCAGCAGTTTTGGGACAGACGAGCAGTACTTC CASSFGTDEQYF TRBD1 TRBJ2-7 TRBV12-3/TRBV12-4 -
TGCAGCGTTGAAGATTCGACCCTACGACCCGGGGAGCTGTTTTTT CSVEDSTLRPGELFF - TRBJ2-2 TRBV29-1 -
TGTGCCAGCAGCCCCCTGGAGGGGGCGTACCAAGAGACCCAGTACTTC CASSPLEGAYQETQYF - TRBJ2-5 TRBV12-3/TRBV12-4 few
TGTGCCAGCGCCCCCTATAATTCACCCCTCCACTTT CASAPYNSPLHF - TRBJ1-6 TRBV28 -
TGTGCCTGGGAGGAGGGGTTTGGCGAAAAACTGTTTTTT CAWEEGFGEKLFF - TRBJ1-4 TRBV30 -
TGTGCCAGCAGTTTTTGGGGGACCAAAAACATTCAGTACTTC CASSFWGTKNIQYF - TRBJ2-4 TRBV28 few
TGTGCCAGCAGCCAAGATTGGGTCGGGACTGGTGTCTCCACGCAGTATTTT CASSQDWVGTGVSTQYF - TRBJ2-3 TRBV4-2 few
TGCGCCAGCAGCCACAGGGGCCAGGGGTACACTGAAGCTTTCTTT CASSHRGQGYTEAFF - TRBJ1-1 TRBV4-1 -